One sample yielded the 20 T cell receptor beta chains listed below, sequenced in a study of OX40 agonist ivuxolimab in advanced cancers. Library preparation used the immunoSEQ multiplex PCR assay. The source is immuneACCESS, and TCRdb retained only in-frame sequences with V and J called. Part of the clones is not carried over; for the studies checked, unresolved V genes explain less than half of this, and the remainder is unexplained. The sample contains roughly 70,000 clones, more than 70% of them found a single time. The biggest ten clones account for about 0.66% of the sample. The specimen was CD4+ or CD8+ T cells sorted from blood, collected in a trial of the OX40 agonist ivuxolimab. These receptors were collected from an adult with an advanced solid tumor such as melanoma, head and neck, liver or kidney cancer.

V gene TRBV4-1 combines with J gene TRBJ1-6, with D unclear. V was trimmed by 1 base and J by 0 bases, leaving 10 bases between them. Germline values: CDR1 MGHRA, CDR2 YSYEKL. The CDR3 extends over 17 amino acids. As DNA, the CDR3 is TGCGCCAGCAGCCAAGTTGCAATAACCTCCTATAATTCACCCCTCCACTTT. It translates to CASSQVAITSYNSPLHF.

The chain combines TRBV25-1 with TRBJ2-7, with TRBD2 matching 10 bases. Germline V CDR1 and CDR2: MGHDK, SYGVNS. This CDR3 comprises 14 residues. The V gene end was trimmed by 10 bases and the J gene end by 0 bases; junction bases not matched to a gene: 6. CDR3 protein: CATRTSGSSYEQYF. The CDR3 coding sequence is TGTGCCACCCGGACTAGCGGCAGCTCCTACGAGCAGTACTTC.

The V gene is TRBV4-3, the J gene TRBJ1-6; no reliable D call. CDR1 LGHNA and CDR2 YSLEER come from the germline V gene. V lost 3 bases and J lost 0, with 9 bases in between. The CDR3 runs to 16 residues. The CDR3 protein is CASSQDWSSYNSPLHF. In DNA form, the CDR3 reads TGCGCCAGCAGCCAGGATTGGAGCTCCTATAATTCACCCCTCCACTTT.

The chain is built from TRBV4-3 and TRBJ1-1, with 8 bases aligning to TRBD1. Germline-derived CDR1 and CDR2 are LGHNA and YSLEER. J lost 4 bases, V lost 5 bases, and 6 bases had no gene match. The CDR3 is made up of 14 amino acids. The CDR3 DNA reads TGCGCCAGCAGCTTTATACAGGGGGGCACTGAAGCTTTCTTT. Translation gives CASSFIQGGTEAFF.

J is TRBJ2-6 and V is TRBV7-2; perhaps TRBD2 as D (7 bases). Trimming removed 7 bases from V and 3 bases from J, with 19 bases in between. CDR3 length equals 17 residues. Germline V CDR1 and CDR2: SGHTA, FQGNSA. This CDR3 reads CASTPRGAFSGANVLTF. Written as DNA, the CDR3 is TGTGCCAGCACCCCCCGGGGGGCGTTCAGTGGGGCCAACGTCCTGACTTTC. The full variable domain, completed using reference TRBV7-2 and TRBJ2-6, is GAGVSQSPSNKVTEKGKDVELRCDPISGHTALYWYRQSLGQGLEFLIYFQGNSAPDKSGLPSDRFSAERTGGSVSTLTIQRTQQEDSAVYLCASTPRGAFSGANVLTFGAGSRLTVL.

The CDR3 loop reads CASSVQRGSDTQYF. CDR3 bases: TGTGCCAGCAGCGTCCAGCGGGGGAGCGATACGCAGTATTTT. The chain couples TRBV9 to TRBJ2-3, with 8 nucleotides matching TRBD2. The CDR3 covers 14 residues. With 2 bases clipped from V and 6 bases from J, the junction kept 5 bases outside the gene matches. Per the germline V gene, CDR1 is SGDLS and CDR2 is YYNGEE.

This rearrangement joins TRBV7-3 to TRBJ2-5, with a weak D call TRBD1 (6 bases). CDR1 is SGHTA and CDR2 is FQGTGA in the germline V gene. V shed 5 bases and J shed 4 bases, with 11 bases lying between them. The CDR3 covers 13 residues. As DNA, the CDR3 is TGTGCCAGCAGCCGAAAAGGGGGAGAGACCCAGTACTTC. Its translation is CASSRKGGETQYF.

This rearrangement joins TRBV18 to TRBJ1-5; TRBD1 might be the D (5 bases). This CDR3 has 14 amino acids. The V end was cut by 0 bases, the J end by 4 bases, with 7 bases between. From germline, CDR1 is KGHSH and CDR2 LQKENI. This CDR3 reads CASSPPGPNQPQHF. CDR3 sequence (DNA): TGTGCCAGCTCACCACCGGGGCCGAATCAGCCCCAGCATTTT.

In this sample, this clone turned up a few times. This sequence joins TRBV2 and TRBJ2-5; possibly TRBD1 for D (6 bases). Trimming cost V 8 bases and J 4 bases, with 14 bases left between them. The CDR3 covers 13 residues. Germline assignment: CDR1 SNHLY and CDR2 FYNNEI. The CDR3 loop is CASLSDRGETQYF. CDR3 sequence (DNA): TGTGCCAGCCTTTCGGACAGAGGAGAGACCCAGTACTTC.

The chain joins TRBV6-5 to TRBJ2-2; 10 nucleotides agree with TRBD2. The ends lost 6 bases at V and 6 bases at J; junction bases unmatched: 7. There are 15 residues in the CDR3. Germline V gene sequence: CDR1 MNHEY, CDR2 SVGAGI. CDR3 sequence (DNA): TGTGCCAGCAGAGTCGAAGCGGGGGGGCCCGGGGAGCTGTTTTTT. As protein: CASRVEAGGPGELFF.

This clone has only a few counts. This sequence joins TRBV29-1 and TRBJ1-1; maybe TRBD1 (5 bases). Germline CDR1 SQVTM, CDR2 ANQGSEA. Trimming cost V 7 bases and J 8 bases, with 11 bases left between them. The CDR3 has 10 amino acids. CDR3: CSGTDSEAFF. As DNA, the CDR3 is TGCAGCGGAACTGACAGCGAAGCTTTCTTT.

The V gene is TRBV6-6, the J gene TRBJ1-6, with TRBD1 matching over 7 bases. CDR1 is MNHNY and CDR2 is SVGAGI in the germline V gene (reference sequence). J gave up 5 bases and V 3 bases, and 4 bases lay outside the gene matches. The CDR3 consists of 15 residues. The DNA of the CDR3 is TGTGCCAGCAGTTATGTCCAGGGGGATAATTCACCCCTCCACTTT. Amino acid sequence: CASSYVQGDNSPLHF.

J is TRBJ1-1 and V is TRBV18; TRBD1 is a possible D gene (6 bases). The CDR3 has 13 amino acids. Trimming removed 0 bases from V and 7 bases from J, with 9 bases in between. Germline V gives CDR1 KGHSH, CDR2 LQKENI. CDR3 nucleotides: TGTGCCAGCTCACCACCCGGACAGTTTGAAGCTTTCTTT. Protein product: CASSPPGQFEAFF.

CDR3 in amino acids: CASSLATPLGDTEAFF. Here the CDR3 DNA reads TGTGCCAGCAGCTTAGCCACACCACTGGGGGACACTGAAGCTTTCTTT. The chain is built from TRBV7-6 and TRBJ1-1, with D maybe TRBD1 (5 bases). CDR3 length: 16 residues. V lost 0 bases and J lost 3, with 14 bases in between. CDR1 SGHVS and CDR2 FNYEAQ come from the germline V gene.

The chain is built from TRBV6-6 and TRBJ2-3; the D gene is possibly TRBD2 (6 bases). Germline CDR1 and CDR2: MNHNY and SVGAGI (reference sequence). V shed 4 bases and J shed 5 bases, with 10 bases lying between them. CDR3 length: 13 amino acids. CDR3 DNA: TGTGCCAGCAGTTCGCGGGGAGAAGATACGCAGTATTTT. It yields the protein CASSSRGEDTQYF.

V is TRBV18 and J is TRBJ2-2, with D possibly being TRBD1 (6 bases). Germline CDR1 and CDR2: KGHSH and LQKENI. The CDR3 is 14 residues long. Trimming left V 4 bases short and J 2 bases short, with 8 bases between. The CDR3 loop reads CASSQGQNTGELFF. The CDR3 region has the DNA TGTGCCAGCTCACAGGGACAAAACACCGGGGAGCTGTTTTTT.

V usage is TRBV14 and J usage is TRBJ1-2, with 8 bases lining up with TRBD1. In germline, CDR1 is SGHDN, CDR2 FVKESK. There are 17 residues in the CDR3. V gave up 5 bases and J gave up 4 bases; unmatched junction bases: 15. The DNA for the CDR3 is TGTGCCAGCAGCACCCGTGTAGGGACAGGTGGGAGCTATGGCTACACCTTC. It yields the protein CASSTRVGTGGSYGYTF.

The chain links TRBV5-1 to TRBJ1-1; D perhaps matches TRBD1 (6 bases). This CDR3 has 13 amino acids. The germline gives CDR1 SGHRS, CDR2 YFSETQ. Trimming removed 0 bases from V and 8 bases from J, with 11 bases in between. DNA of the CDR3: TGCGCCAGCAGCTTGGCACCGGGGGGCGAAGCTTTCTTT. Amino acids: CASSLAPGGEAFF. The full variable domain, its missing parts supplied by reference TRBV5-1 and TRBJ1-1, is KAGVTQTPRYLIKTRGQQVTLSCSPISGHRSVSWYQQTPGQGLQFLFEYFSETQRNKGNFPGRFSGRQFSNSRSEMNVSTLELGDSALYLCASSLAPGGEAFFGQGTRLTVV.

The V call is TRBV28, the J call TRBJ1-3, with D possibly TRBD1 on 6 matching bases. The CDR3 is 16 residues long. Trimming removed 1 base at V and 0 bases at J, with 10 bases between. Germline assignment: CDR1 MDHEN and CDR2 SYDVKM. The CDR3 DNA reads as TGTGCCAGCAGTTTATACAGGGACGCCTCTGGAAACACCATATATTTT. Translating it yields CASSLYRDASGNTIYF. Combining the CDR3 with reference TRBV28 and TRBJ1-3 gives the whole variable domain DVKVTQSSRYLVKRTGEKVFLECVQDMDHENMFWYRQDPGLGLRLIYFSYDVKMKEKGDIPEGYSVSREKKERFSLILESASTNQTSMYLCASSLYRDASGNTIYFGEGSWLTVV.

The chain couples TRBV6-6 to TRBJ2-5; 10 bases are shared with TRBD2. The CDR3 has 15 residues. V gave up 5 bases and J gave up 3 bases; unmatched junction bases: 6. CDR1 and CDR2 from the germline V gene are MNHNY and SVGAGI (reference sequence). In nucleotides, the CDR3 is TGTGCCAGCAGTCCGGGACTAGCGCTGAAAGAGACCCAGTACTTC. Translation gives CASSPGLALKETQYF.